The T cell receptor beta chain described here comes from a study of cytomegalovirus exposure and HLA in healthy donors (dated by TCRdb to about 2017). Describing the broader study: An earlier analysis of 587 of the donors reported 276 Gb of sequence data and around 100 million unique TCR beta sequences obtained from around 190 million T cells. An early release that covered 640 HLA-typed donors contained approximately 320 gigabases of sequencing data and 80 million or so unique TCR sequences. Of the approximately 400 genotyped donors, about 80% fell in the genetic ancestry cluster associated with self-reported Caucasian donors. The aim of the study was to test whether cataloging public T cell receptors could identify signatures of past pathogen exposure. The T cell repertoires of around 730 subjects were profiled by immunosequencing and related to cytomegalovirus serostatus. In addition to the first cohort of roughly 700 subjects, a separate validation cohort of 130 or so different subjects was used. High-throughput TCR immunosequencing, statistical association of individual TCRs with disease status, and machine learning were combined to predict cytomegalovirus infection status. A later analysis re-examined previously published TCR beta repertoires from around 670 donors and added high-resolution HLA genotyping to investigate patterns of TCR occurrence. Rather than drawing on any new phenotypic data, the later analysis identified candidate immune exposures from TCR beta sequences and the way those sequences occurred across donors. An earlier analysis of fewer than 700 of the donors applied high-throughput TCR beta sequencing to assess whether each TCR beta V gene segment acted as functional or pseudogenic. Donor age, sex, ethnicity and CMV serostatus were compiled alongside the repertoire data. In a later genetic analysis, genome-wide SNP genotypes for about 60% of the 666 donors were used, and that subset was treated as a discovery cohort. Every repertoire in the discovery cohort had been generated on one and the same sequencing platform. Class I and class II HLA loci were covered by the typing at four-digit resolution. The number of donors typed differed by locus, with 629-630 for A, B, C, DRB1 and DQB1, 522 for DQA1, 600 to 610 for DPA1, and some 450 for DPB1. A few DR-DQ haplotypes were treated as single units for association and clustering because of strong linkage in the cohort. On average, 235,054 unique TCR beta nucleotide sequences were sequenced per donor among a few hundred genotyped donors of the cohort, with roughly 18% of those sequences being non-productive. General conclusions and limits of the study: Specific HLA alleles were associated with 15,000 to 20,000 TCR beta sequences at a false discovery rate of 0.05 in a later analysis. A later analysis reported that several top co-occurrence clusters appeared linked to parvovirus B19, influenza, CMV and Epstein-Barr virus. In a later analysis, HLA-associated TCR beta chains were found to be more clonally expanded and to have lower generation probabilities than equally common non-associated chains. A total of about 180 TCR beta chains were listed by the study as associated with cytomegalovirus. In an earlier analysis of approximately 590 of the donors, most TCR beta V segments appeared in productive rearrangements about 87% or about 30% of the time, broadly matching IMGT annotations. The authors suggested that the approach could potentially be extended to other disease states and immunological phenotypes. In a later genetic analysis, a missense DCLRE1C variant was associated with V-gene and J-gene trimming of TCR beta chains, and the association was replicated in an independent cohort. The cohort was sequenced for TCR beta chains only, and without alpha or paired-chain data the features that could be detected were limited. A cluster of highly shared sequence variants was judged likely to be a technical artifact of the sequencing pipeline. Compared with the approximately 700-donor mean, donors in an Asian-associated ancestry cluster had fewer N-insertions in productive TCRs, according to a later genetic analysis. Because counts were too low, more than 15 rarely observed V segments, including chromosome 9 orphons, were excluded from the earlier analysis of 587 of the donors. In a later analysis, most CMV-associated TCR beta chains were found to appear HLA-restricted, with HLA associations seemingly driven largely by CMV exposure. A further reported finding was that TCR beta sequences accurately predicted the HLA-A and HLA-B alleles for most subjects in the first cohort. Roughly uniform sequencing depth across donors was assumed in presence/absence analyses, although this assumption may not hold. Because some donors lacked HLA typing at each locus, the association tests relied only on the typed subset. CMV serostatus was the only immune exposure information available for the cohort. Linkage disequilibrium might explain the correlated functional status among segregating V segments, but an unknown experimental factor could not be ruled out. Cytomegalovirus status was reported to be diagnosed by the classifier with high specificity and sensitivity in both the original and validation cohorts. When HLA alleles, especially DR and DQ, strongly co-occurred, TCR associations were difficult to assign to individual alleles. In vitro tests confirmed that a few of the cytomegalovirus-associated TCR beta chains recognize cytomegalovirus antigens. In a later analysis, TCR association rates were found to vary across HLA loci, with the most associated TCRs seen for DRB1 alleles and the fewest for HLA-C alleles. While some public TCRs were present in many individuals, most TCR sequences turned up only very rarely across donors.

Concerning this clone: No antigen is known for it. Base quality data are lacking; no much larger clone is found one base away.

In total, over 600 healthy bone marrow donors made up the cohort. Cohort members were all nominally healthy when sampled, although unrecorded immune exposures were likely present. The donor was CMV seronegative and was included in the group of around 320 seronegative cohort members. A peripheral blood sample was provided by each donor, and peripheral blood mononuclear cells were used for TCR beta sequencing. Genomic DNA was extracted from the blood cell samples with the Qiagen DNeasy Blood Extraction Kit. Library prep was done by the immunoSEQ multiplex PCR assay. The multiplex PCR relied on a mix of 60 forward primers for TCR Vbeta segments and 13 reverse primers for TCR Jbeta segments. The CDR3 region of rearranged TCR beta genes was amplified from genomic DNA by a multiplex PCR assay. The Illumina HiSeq System was used to sequence the amplified TCR beta libraries as 87-base-pair reads. The authors' analysis ran thus. Across the roughly 700 repertoires, a later analysis counted tens of millions of unique TCR beta chains, 9 million to 14 million of which were shared by at least two donors. To remove PCR and sequencing errors, raw reads were error-corrected and collapsed into unique sequences using a nearest-neighbor algorithm that merged closely related sequences. V, D and J gene segments were assigned by aligning CDR3 sequences to IMGT reference sequences. Each retained sequence needed at least a six-nucleotide match to both a V gene segment and a J gene segment. Rearrangements were called productive when the CDR3 lacked stop codons and stayed in frame with V and J; all others were non-productive. CDR3 was defined according to IMGT convention as the region running from the second conserved V-encoded cysteine to the conserved J-encoded phenylalanine. The earlier analysis of 587 of the donors excluded sequences that lacked an unambiguous match to a single V gene segment. An earlier analysis of roughly 590 of the donors called V segments functional above 56.7% productive rearrangements and segregating when the between-donor standard deviation exceeded 5%. A statistical classification framework was developed to diagnose cytomegalovirus status using the catalog of TCR beta chain sequences. A later analysis assigned V and J genes by comparing TCR nucleotide sequences with IMGT/GENE-DB human TR gene sequences. A later analysis assigned CDR3 sequences and most-parsimonious VDJ recombination scenarios with the TCRdist pipeline. In a later analysis, each TCR beta chain was defined by its CDR3 amino acid sequence together with its V-gene family, and reads lacking a unique V-gene family were excluded. In a later analysis, 500 to 650 highly shared, low-generation-probability nucleotide sequences were removed to address suspected cross-contamination and a sequencing artifact. For each public chain, a later analysis derived a clonal expansion index from normalized ranks of inferred template counts within each repertoire. A later analysis computed generation probabilities with a VDJ recombination model fitted to out-of-frame rearrangements, and checked the results against IGoR. In a later analysis, hypergeometric tests were used to score TCR-TCR, TCR-HLA and TCR-CMV co-occurrence, with a repertoire-size bias correction applied to TCR pairs. In a later analysis, false discovery rates were estimated by permuting HLA or CMV assignments 20 times. In a later analysis, co-occurring TCRs were grouped with DBSCAN, and TCRdist sequence similarity was added when clustering was performed within HLA-allele-positive subsets. Co-occurrence clustering excluded repertoires with fewer than 30,000 or more than 120,000 public chains, plus five with anomalous nucleotide sharing. TCRdb took this table from immuneACCESS and kept in-frame rearrangements with V and J called. Such tables lack part of the clones; where checked against another copy, unresolved V genes explain under half of the gap, and the rest is unexplained. That table supplies the V and J calls and clone size; D and trimming were determined from the DNA. This sample lists around 200,000 clones; about four fifths were detected once. About 2.9% of the sample comes from the top ten.

This clonotype originated in a male donor in good health and CMV-seronegative. The sequenced sample consisted of PBMCs.

The CDR3 protein sequence reads: CASSFMGQPNNEQFF. The nucleotide sequence is given as TGTGCCAGCAGTTTTATGGGACAGCCAAACAATGAGCAGTTCTTC. This chain joins TRBV27 to TRBJ2-1; 7 junctional bases match TRBD1. Unmatched junction bases come to 7, with V trimmed by 3 bases and J by 5 bases. The CDR3 sequence holds 15 residues, the cysteine and phenylalanine included. The entry retains the CDR3 DNA only, 45 bases that are in frame from base 1. Taken from the germline V gene (reference sequence), the CDR1 and CDR2 loops are MNHEY and SMNVEV.